Below are 19 T cell receptor beta chains sequenced from a single sample in a study of memory CD4+ T cells and cytomegalovirus serostatus (dated by TCRdb to about 2019). Receptor amplification or capture employed the immunoSEQ multiplex PCR assay. TCRdb provides this immuneACCESS table in a form limited to in-frame rearrangements. Some clones are lacking; in checked studies, under half of them reflect an unresolved V gene, and why the rest are absent is not known. The sample contains approximately 51,000 clones, 74% of them found a single time. 0.9% to 1.5% of the sample goes to the ten largest clones. Single viable CD3+CD4+CD8-CD45RO+ cells were sorted as memory CD4+ T cells on a FACSAria II. Sequenced material: memory CD4+ T cells from blood. The receptors here all came from an adult in good health and CMV-seropositive.

As concerns this clone: Germline is not matched at one junction end, which may reflect a read error. This sequence joins TRBV7-7 and TRBJ1-3; D is unclear. Germline V gene lookup returns CDR1 SSHAT and CDR2 FNYEAQ (reference sequence). This CDR3 has 14 amino acids. CDR3 in DNA: TGTGCTAGCAGCTTAGATAACTCTGGAAACACCATATATTTT. Translation gives CASSLDNSGNTIYF. Full variable domain (remainder filled in from reference TRBV7-7 and TRBJ1-3): GAGVSQSPRYKVTKRGQDVTLRCDPISSHATLYWYQQALGQGPEFLTYFNYEAQPDKSGLPSDRFSAERPEGSISTLTIQRTEQRDSAMYRCASSLDNSGNTIYFGEGSWLTVV.

This clone has more than one count but fewer than ten. The V and J genes are TRBV6-4 and TRBJ1-3; the D gene is possibly TRBD1 (6 bases). This CDR3 contains 12 residues. Trimming pared 8 bases from V and 4 bases from J, leaving 9 bases between. Germline CDR1 is MRHNA and CDR2 is SNTAGT. CDR3 DNA sequence: TGTGCCAGCCCCCAGGGGGGAAACACCATATATTTT. Translated, it gives CASPQGGNTIYF.

A note on this clone: The junction does not match germline at one end; this may be a read error. The gene calls are TRBV10-3 and TRBJ1-1, with D possibly matching TRBD1 (5 bases). CDR3 length equals 13 residues. Germline CDR1 reads ENHRY; CDR2 reads SYGVKD. This chain's CDR3 is CAINEGPNTEAFF. DNA for the CDR3: TGTGCCATCAATGAGGGGCCTAACACTGAAGCTTTCTTT.

This clone was counted a few times. The chain recombines TRBV6-1 with TRBJ2-2; TRBD1 matches 9 bases. Per germline, CDR1 MNHNS and CDR2 SASEGT. V trimming: 7 bases; J trimming: 5 bases; junction bases outside the gene matches: 5. The CDR3 consists of 14 residues. CDR3 in amino acids: CASTRTGETGELFF. CDR3 nucleotides: TGTGCCAGCACCAGGACAGGGGAAACCGGGGAGCTGTTTTTT.

The rearrangement links TRBV11-2 to TRBJ2-7; tentatively, D is TRBD2 (7 bases). Between the trimmed V and J ends, which lost 5 bases and 5 bases, there was a span of 19 bases. Germline-derived CDR1 and CDR2 are SGHAT and FQNNGV. The CDR3 spans 15 residues. For the CDR3, the DNA is TGTGCCAGCAGCCAGTGGGGGGGGACACCTCACGAGCAGTACTTC. Protein: CASSQWGGTPHEQYF.

A single count supports this clone. The chain employs TRBV2 and TRBJ1-4, with D perhaps TRBD1 (5 bases). Germline V CDR1 and CDR2: SNHLY, FYNNEI. The length of the CDR3 is 15 residues. V was clipped by 0 bases and J by 7 bases, with 12 bases between them. In nucleotides, the CDR3 is TGTGCCAGCAGTGAAGCCCCGCAGGGCTTTGAAAAACTGTTTTTT. Translating it yields CASSEAPQGFEKLFF.

CDR3 sequence (DNA): TGTGCCAGCAGCCAGTTCGTGGGGCCCAACTACGAGCAGTACTTC. It translates to CASSQFVGPNYEQYF. V usage is TRBV5-4 and J usage is TRBJ2-7, with D possibly matching TRBD1 (5 bases). This CDR3 region has 15 residues. The V and J ends lost 4 bases and 3 bases respectively, with 17 bases between them. CDR1 and CDR2 (germline): SGHNT, YYREEE (reference sequence).

The chain employs TRBV5-1 and TRBJ2-6; possible D gene TRBD2, 6 bases. V was pared by 4 bases and J by 2 bases, with 10 bases between. Germline CDR1 SGHRS, CDR2 YFSETQ. The CDR3 has 15 amino acids. CDR3 DNA sequence: TGCGCCAGCAGCCCCGGAGGGGCTGGGGCCAACGTCCTGACTTTC. It is translated as CASSPGGAGANVLTF.

There are a few counts of this clone. This chain joins TRBV5-1 and TRBJ2-7, with D uncertain. The CDR3 spans 14 residues. V gave up 0 bases and J gave up 2 bases, with 9 bases separating them. CDR1 is SGHRS and CDR2 is YFSETQ in the germline V gene. Written as DNA, the CDR3 is TGCGCCAGCAGCTTGGGACGGATTACCTACGAGCAGTACTTC. It yields the protein CASSLGRITYEQYF.

In nucleotides, the CDR3 is TGTGCCAGCAGTTCCGGGACAGCATACTATGGCTACACCTTC. This translates into CASSSGTAYYGYTF. The rearrangement links TRBV28 to TRBJ1-2; 7 positions agree with TRBD1. This CDR3 region has 14 residues. Germline V gives CDR1 MDHEN, CDR2 SYDVKM. The trim removed 4 bases at V and 3 bases at J, leaving 5 bases unmatched.

This clone was detected a few times. CDR3: CASSLDRHYGYTF. In DNA form, the CDR3 reads TGTGCCAGCAGCCTCGACAGGCACTATGGCTACACCTTC. The chain carries TRBV11-2 and TRBJ1-2; weak D call: TRBD1 (6 bases). The CDR3 extends over 13 amino acids. V dropped 5 bases and J dropped 3 bases, with 10 bases sitting between them. Germline loops: CDR1 SGHAT, CDR2 FQNNGV. Drawing the rest from reference TRBV11-2 and TRBJ1-2, the complete variable domain is EAGVAQSPRYKIIEKRQSVAFWCNPISGHATLYWYQQILGQGPKLLIQFQNNGVVDDSQLPKDRFSAERLKGVDSTLKIQPAKLEDSAVYLCASSLDRHYGYTFGSGTRLTVV.

This chain links TRBV7-8 with TRBJ2-3; weak D call: TRBD2 (5 bases). The V end lost 4 bases, the J end lost 0 bases, and 20 bases lay between the germline ends. The CDR3 runs to 18 residues. Per germline, CDR1 SGHVS and CDR2 FQNEAQ. The CDR3 here is CASSYNRGHMTSTDTQYF. The CDR3, as DNA: TGTGCCAGCAGCTATAATAGAGGGCACATGACTAGCACAGATACGCAGTATTTT.

The chain combines TRBV9 with TRBJ1-2; 7 bases fit TRBD1. Unmatched junction bases numbered 8, after V lost 4 bases and J lost 2 bases. The CDR3 length is 15 residues. From germline, CDR1 is SGDLS and CDR2 YYNGEE. CDR3 nucleotide sequence: TGTGCCAGCAGCCTACGGACAGGTGGAAACTATGGCTACACCTTC. It is translated as CASSLRTGGNYGYTF.

The V call is TRBV18, the J call TRBJ2-7; D gene ambiguous. This CDR3 region has 15 residues. V was pared by 3 bases and J by 4 bases, with 16 bases between. CDR1 and CDR2 (germline): KGHSH, LQKENI. CDR3 sequence (DNA): TGTGCCAGCTCACCTGCTGCCACCCCCGATTACGAGCAGTACTTC. This sequence encodes CASSPAATPDYEQYF.

This clone showed up just a few times. The chain employs TRBV19 and TRBJ1-6; possible D gene TRBD1, 6 bases. This CDR3 has 17 amino acids. V was pared by 3 bases and J by 9 bases, with 21 bases between. Germline V CDR1 and CDR2: LNHDA, SQIVND (reference sequence). The CDR3 DNA is TGTGCCAGTAGTATGGTGAGCAGGGGCGTTCAGGGTTCACCCCTCCACTTT. Translating gives CASSMVSRGVQGSPLHF.

The chain uses TRBV5-1 and TRBJ2-1, with 12 nucleotides matching TRBD2. CDR1 is SGHRS, CDR2 YFSETQ, per germline. Losses at the gene ends were 1 base for V and 0 bases for J; bases not matched to a gene: 5. The CDR3 is made up of 18 amino acids. CDR3 sequence: CASSLRSSGGASYNEQFF. CDR3 nucleotide sequence: TGCGCCAGCAGCTTGAGGTCTAGCGGGGGGGCCTCCTACAATGAGCAGTTCTTC. Combining the CDR3 with reference TRBV5-1 and TRBJ2-1 gives the whole variable domain KAGVTQTPRYLIKTRGQQVTLSCSPISGHRSVSWYQQTPGQGLQFLFEYFSETQRNKGNFPGRFSGRQFSNSRSEMNVSTLELGDSALYLCASSLRSSGGASYNEQFFGPGTRLTVL.

This clone appeared once. The chain combines TRBV6-4 with TRBJ2-3; the D is unclear. V was shortened by 2 bases and J by 2 bases, with 11 bases between the two germline ends. CDR1 and CDR2 (germline): MRHNA, SNTAGT. The CDR3 covers 15 residues. In nucleotides, the CDR3 is TGTGCCAGCAGTGACGATGGAATCCCCACAGATACGCAGTATTTT. It codes for CASSDDGIPTDTQYF.

The chain couples TRBV19 to TRBJ1-1, with a possible D match to TRBD1 (6 bases). This CDR3 has 14 amino acids. The germline CDR1 and CDR2 sequences are LNHDA and SQIVND (reference sequence). V lost 5 bases, J lost 6 bases, and 16 bases lay in between. The CDR3, as DNA: TGTGCCAGTAGTTTTGATCGGGGGGCTTCTGAAGCTTTCTTT. This codes for CASSFDRGASEAFF.

In its sample, this clone was seen once. The chain is built from TRBV6-5 and TRBJ1-1, with D uncertain. CDR1 MNHEY and CDR2 SVGAGI come from the germline V gene. CDR3 length: 11 amino acids. V lost 5 bases, J lost 5 bases, and 6 bases lay in between. The CDR3 nucleotides are TGTGCCAGCAGTGGGGAGACTGAAGCTTTCTTT. Translation gives CASSGETEAFF.